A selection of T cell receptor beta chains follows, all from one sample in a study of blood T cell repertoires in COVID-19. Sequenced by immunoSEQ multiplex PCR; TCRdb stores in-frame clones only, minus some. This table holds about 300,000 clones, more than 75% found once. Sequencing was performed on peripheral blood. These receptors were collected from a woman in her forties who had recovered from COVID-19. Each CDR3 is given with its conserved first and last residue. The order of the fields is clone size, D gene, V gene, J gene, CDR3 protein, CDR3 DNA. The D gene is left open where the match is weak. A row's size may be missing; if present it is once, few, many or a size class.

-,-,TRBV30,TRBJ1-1,CAWSVAQGAEAFF,TGTGCCTGGAGTGTAGCGCAGGGCGCGGAAGCTTTCTTT
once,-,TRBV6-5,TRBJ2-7,CATPFPGNPYEQYF,TGTGCCACCCCCTTCCCGGGGAATCCCTACGAGCAGTACTTC
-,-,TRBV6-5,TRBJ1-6,CASSSIGPRDSPLHF,TGTGCCAGCAGTTCGATAGGACCGAGGGATTCACCCCTCCACTTT
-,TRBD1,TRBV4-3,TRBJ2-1,CASSRTGDFDEQFF,TGCGCCAGCAGCCGGACAGGGGACTTCGATGAGCAGTTCTTC
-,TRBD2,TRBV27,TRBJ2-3,CASSLFPAGGGTDTQYF,TGTGCCAGCAGTTTATTCCCAGCGGGGGGCGGCACAGATACGCAGTATTTT
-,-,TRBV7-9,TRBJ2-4,CASSPGSFWAKNIQYF,TGTGCCAGCAGCCCAGGCAGCTTTTGGGCCAAAAACATTCAGTACTTC
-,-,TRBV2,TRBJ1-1,CASSELVTEAFF,TGTGCCAGCAGTGAACTAGTCACTGAAGCTTTCTTT
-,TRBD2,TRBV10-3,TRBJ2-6,CAISESKGLAGGTSGANVLTF,TGTGCCATCAGTGAGTCGAAGGGCCTAGCGGGGGGGACCTCTGGGGCCAACGTCCTGACTTTC
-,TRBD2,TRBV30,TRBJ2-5,CAWARDYHQETQYF,TGTGCCTGGGCCCGGGACTACCACCAAGAGACCCAGTACTTC
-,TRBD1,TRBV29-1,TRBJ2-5,CSVDTGTGRGTQYF,TGCAGCGTTGATACCGGGACAGGGAGGGGTACCCAGTACTTC
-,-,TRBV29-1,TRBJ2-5,CSVEQGWETQYF,TGCAGCGTTGAGCAGGGATGGGAGACCCAGTACTTC
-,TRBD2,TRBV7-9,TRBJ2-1,CASSSAGTSYNEQFF,TGTGCCAGCAGCTCGGCCGGGACTAGTTACAATGAGCAGTTCTTC
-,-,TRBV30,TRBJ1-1,CAWNGRRGLMNTEAFF,TGTGCCTGGAACGGCCGTCGGGGACTCATGAACACTGAAGCTTTCTTT
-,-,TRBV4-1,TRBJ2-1,CASSQDRGHGMNEQFF,TGCGCCAGCAGCCAAGATAGGGGACACGGGATGAATGAGCAGTTCTTC
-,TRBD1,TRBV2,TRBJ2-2,CASSSDRGDTGELFF,TGTGCCAGCAGTTCAGACAGGGGTGATACCGGGGAGCTGTTTTTT
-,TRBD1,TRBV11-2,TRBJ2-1,CASSFPRDRAHNEQFF,TGTGCCAGCAGCTTCCCCCGGGACAGGGCCCACAATGAGCAGTTCTTC
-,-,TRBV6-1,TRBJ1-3,CASSEYRSSGNTIYF,TGTGCCAGCAGTGAATACAGGTCCTCTGGAAACACCATATATTTT
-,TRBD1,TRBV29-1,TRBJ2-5,CSVGTGYQETQYF,TGCAGCGTCGGGACAGGGTACCAGGAGACCCAGTACTTC
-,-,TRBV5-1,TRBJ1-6,CASSLQNSPLHF,TGCGCCAGCAGCTTGCAGAATTCACCCCTCCACTTT
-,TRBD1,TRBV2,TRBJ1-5,CASSNRGVYSNQPQHF,TGTGCCAGCAGTAACAGGGGTGTTTATAGCAATCAGCCCCAGCATTTT
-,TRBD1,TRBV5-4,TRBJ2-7,CASSLSGQGSYEQYF,TGTGCCAGCAGCTTGTCAGGACAGGGCTCCTACGAGCAGTACTTC
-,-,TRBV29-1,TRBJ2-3,CSVVPEADTQYF,TGCAGCGTTGTCCCAGAAGCAGATACGCAGTATTTT
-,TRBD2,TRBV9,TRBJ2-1,CASSVTSGGYNEQFF,TGTGCCAGCAGCGTAACTAGCGGGGGGTACAATGAGCAGTTCTTC
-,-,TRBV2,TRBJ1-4,CASSGRGGALGKLFF,TGTGCCAGCAGTGGTCGAGGGGGGGCCTTAGGAAAACTGTTTTTT
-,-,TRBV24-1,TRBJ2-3,CATSDARLEKSTDTQYF,TGTGCCACCAGTGATGCCCGACTAGAAAAGAGCACAGATACGCAGTATTTT
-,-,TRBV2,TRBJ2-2,CASSDNRGNTGELFF,TGTGCCAGCAGTGATAATAGGGGGAACACCGGGGAGCTGTTTTTT
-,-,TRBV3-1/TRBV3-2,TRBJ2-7,CASSLERYEQYF,TGTGCCAGCAGCCTCGAGCGTTACGAGCAGTACTTC
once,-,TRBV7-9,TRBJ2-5,CASSLLQAGETQYF,TGTGCCAGCAGCTTACTTCAGGCTGGGGAGACCCAGTACTTC
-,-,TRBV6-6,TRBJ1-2,CASGDTYGYGYTF,TGTGCCAGCGGGGACACTTACGGATATGGCTACACCTTC
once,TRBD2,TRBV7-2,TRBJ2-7,CASSSNSGGRGLWEQYF,TGTGCCAGCAGCTCGAATAGCGGGGGAAGGGGCCTCTGGGAGCAGTACTTC
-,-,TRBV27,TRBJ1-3,CASSPVGLSSGNTIYF,TGTGCCAGCAGTCCCGTGGGGCTGAGCTCTGGAAACACTATATATTTT
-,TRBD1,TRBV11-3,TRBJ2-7,CASSAGTGTEQYF,TGTGCCAGCAGCGCGGGGACAGGGACCGAGCAGTACTTC
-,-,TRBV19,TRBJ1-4,CASSIRQSTNEKLFF,TGTGCCAGTAGTATACGACAGTCAACTAATGAAAAACTGTTTTTT
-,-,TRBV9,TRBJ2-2,CASSALPGELFF,TGTGCCAGCAGCGCCCTTCCCGGGGAGCTGTTTTTT
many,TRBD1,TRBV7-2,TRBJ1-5,CASSRDRGLYQPQHF,TGTGCCAGCAGCAGGGACAGGGGTCTATATCAGCCCCAGCATTTT
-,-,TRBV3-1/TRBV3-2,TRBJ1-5,CASSQGTLGQPQHF,TGTGCCAGCAGCCAAGGAACCCTAGGCCAGCCCCAGCATTTT
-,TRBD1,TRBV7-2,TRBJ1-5,CASSSGQGSYNQPQHF,TGTGCCAGCAGCTCGGGACAGGGGTCCTACAATCAGCCCCAGCATTTT
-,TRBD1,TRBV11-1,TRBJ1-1,CASSPRTGTNTEAFF,TGTGCCAGCAGTCCAAGGACAGGGACGAACACTGAAGCTTTCTTT
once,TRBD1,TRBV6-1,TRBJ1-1,CASSEGQAYTEAFF,TGTGCCAGCAGTGAGGGACAGGCATACACTGAAGCTTTCTTT
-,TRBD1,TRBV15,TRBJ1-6,CATTLGQGPYNSPLHF,TGTGCCACCACCCTAGGACAGGGGCCGTATAATTCACCCCTCCACTTT
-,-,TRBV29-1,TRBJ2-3,CSVEATDTQYF,TGCAGCGTTGAAGCAACAGATACGCAGTATTTT
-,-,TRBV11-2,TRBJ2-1,CASSFKAGGWNEQFF,TGTGCCAGCAGCTTTAAAGCGGGCGGGTGGAATGAGCAGTTCTTC
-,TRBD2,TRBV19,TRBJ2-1,CASMAASGGPYNEQFF,TGTGCCAGTATGGCGGCTAGCGGGGGGCCCTACAATGAGCAGTTCTTC
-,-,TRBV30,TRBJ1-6,CAWSVMEDSPLHF,TGTGCCTGGAGTGTCATGGAGGATTCACCCCTCCACTTT
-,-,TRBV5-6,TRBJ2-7,CASSLGQYEQYF,TGTGCCAGCAGCTTGGGACAATACGAGCAGTACTTC
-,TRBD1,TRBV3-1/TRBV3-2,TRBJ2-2,CASSPDREWGTGELFF,TGTGCCAGCAGCCCCGACAGGGAATGGGGGACCGGGGAGCTGTTTTTT
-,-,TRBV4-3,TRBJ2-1,CASSHLTGHPYSLSYNEQFF,TGCGCCAGCAGCCATTTGACGGGACACCCTTATTCTCTCTCCTACAATGAGCAGTTCTTC
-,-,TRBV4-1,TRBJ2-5,CASSQDGGSLETQYF,TGCGCCAGCAGCCAAGATGGGGGGAGTCTGGAGACCCAGTACTTC